The rows below give T cell receptor beta chains drawn from one sample of a study of T-cell memory formation after mild COVID-19. One entry per CDR3 protein results from TCRdb running MiXCR on the 5' RACE reads. Among hundreds of thousands of distinct CDR3 sequences listed, around 15% were seen once. Material for sequencing was PBMCs or a T cell subset sorted from them (not recorded which). Every receptor here comes from a young man who had mild COVID-19 (a few samples of this study predate the infection). Cell type and time point are not known. Each CDR3 is given with its conserved first and last residue.

j_gene: TRBJ1-2; v_gene: TRBV19; CDR3aa: CASKDRGGYGYTF
j_gene: TRBJ1-5; v_gene: TRBV18; CDR3aa: CASSDMGGNQPQHF
j_gene: TRBJ2-1; v_gene: TRBV4-1; CDR3aa: CASSLQSYNEQFF
j_gene: TRBJ1-1; v_gene: TRBV10-2; CDR3aa: CASSVDQGRSTEAFF
j_gene: TRBJ2-3; v_gene: TRBV15; CDR3aa: CATSRDRPDTQYF
j_gene: TRBJ2-2; v_gene: TRBV7-7; CDR3aa: CASSETGGNTGELFF
j_gene: TRBJ2-7; v_gene: TRBV2; CDR3aa: CASSEKATASDAYEQYF
j_gene: TRBJ2-2; v_gene: TRBV5-6; CDR3aa: CASSAPSRTSTGELFF
j_gene: TRBJ1-6; v_gene: TRBV12-3/TRBV12-4; CDR3aa: CASSFSPSGGSPLHF
j_gene: TRBJ2-5; v_gene: TRBV6-5; CDR3aa: CASSRAGTTETQYF
j_gene: TRBJ2-2; v_gene: TRBV2; CDR3aa: CASQGTGELFF
j_gene: TRBJ2-3; v_gene: TRBV29-1; CDR3aa: CSVDKGADTQYF
j_gene: TRBJ2-3; v_gene: TRBV20-1; CDR3aa: CSARLGGGTDTQYF
j_gene: TRBJ1-5; v_gene: TRBV7-2; CDR3aa: CASSARLGQPQHF
j_gene: TRBJ2-7; v_gene: TRBV5-1; CDR3aa: CASSLASVGPGYSYEQYF
j_gene: TRBJ2-5; v_gene: TRBV15; CDR3aa: CATSREETQYF
j_gene: TRBJ2-7; v_gene: TRBV12-5; CDR3aa: CASGLARTDEQYF
j_gene: TRBJ2-1; v_gene: TRBV11-2; CDR3aa: CASSLAVMDRRFNEQFF
j_gene: TRBJ1-6; v_gene: TRBV5-1; CDR3aa: CASSLVGNSPLHF
j_gene: TRBJ2-5; v_gene: TRBV7-2; CDR3aa: CASRLSKTQYF
j_gene: TRBJ2-7; v_gene: TRBV5-4; CDR3aa: CASSLPRQGLVEQYF
j_gene: TRBJ1-1; v_gene: TRBV20-1; CDR3aa: CSARHPYREDTEAFF
j_gene: TRBJ2-3; v_gene: TRBV7-3; CDR3aa: CASSPLQVGNPRLGTTQYF
j_gene: TRBJ2-7; v_gene: TRBV4-1; CDR3aa: CASSQDAEQYF
j_gene: TRBJ1-1; v_gene: TRBV5-1; CDR3aa: CASSSRQGVNTEAFF
j_gene: TRBJ2-7; v_gene: TRBV7-8; CDR3aa: CASSLARDGSYEQYF
j_gene: TRBJ1-5; v_gene: TRBV10-3; CDR3aa: CAISESRGGGQPQHF
j_gene: TRBJ2-7; v_gene: TRBV7-8; CDR3aa: CASRGGEYEQYF
j_gene: TRBJ2-1; v_gene: TRBV6-5; CDR3aa: CASSYGRQAYNEQFF
j_gene: TRBJ1-1; v_gene: TRBV6-1; CDR3aa: CASSASQGENTEAFF
j_gene: TRBJ1-5; v_gene: TRBV12-3/TRBV12-4; CDR3aa: CASSLLGGQGPQHF
j_gene: TRBJ1-2; v_gene: TRBV2; CDR3aa: CASSEMALYGYTF
j_gene: TRBJ1-1; v_gene: TRBV7-6; CDR3aa: CASSLQGAIRTTEAFF
j_gene: TRBJ2-7; v_gene: TRBV7-2; CDR3aa: CASSRTAGQAYEQYF
j_gene: TRBJ2-5; v_gene: TRBV29-1; CDR3aa: CSVRIMGETQYF
j_gene: TRBJ1-2; v_gene: TRBV10-1; CDR3aa: CASSEGGDGGYTF
j_gene: TRBJ2-5; v_gene: TRBV4-3; CDR3aa: CASSSRGEETQYF
j_gene: TRBJ1-2; v_gene: TRBV2; CDR3aa: CASSSYQPGESYGYTF
j_gene: TRBJ2-7; v_gene: TRBV12-3/TRBV12-4; CDR3aa: CASSFTGWGEQYF